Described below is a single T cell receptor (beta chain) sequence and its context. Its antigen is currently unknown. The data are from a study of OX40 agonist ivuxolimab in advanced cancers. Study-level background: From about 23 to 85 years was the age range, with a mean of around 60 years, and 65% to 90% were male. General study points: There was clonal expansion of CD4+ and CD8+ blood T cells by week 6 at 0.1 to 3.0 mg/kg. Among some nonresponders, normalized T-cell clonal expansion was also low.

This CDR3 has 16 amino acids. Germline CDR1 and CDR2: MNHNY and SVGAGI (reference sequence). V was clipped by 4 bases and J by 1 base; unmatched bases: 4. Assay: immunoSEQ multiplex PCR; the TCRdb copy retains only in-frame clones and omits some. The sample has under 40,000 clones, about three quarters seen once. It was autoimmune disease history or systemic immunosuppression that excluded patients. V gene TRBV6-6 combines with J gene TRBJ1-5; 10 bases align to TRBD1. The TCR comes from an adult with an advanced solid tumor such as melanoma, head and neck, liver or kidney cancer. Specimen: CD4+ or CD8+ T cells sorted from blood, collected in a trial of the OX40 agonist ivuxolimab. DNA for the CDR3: TGTGCCAGCAGTTCACGACAGGGGGCAAGCAATCAGCCCCAGCATTTT. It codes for CASSSRQGASNQPQHF.